This T cell receptor beta chain was retrieved from a study of blood T cell repertoires in COVID-19. Here immunoSEQ multiplex PCR was the method, and the copy in TCRdb shows in-frame clones only, minus some. The sample lists 150,000 to 200,000 clones, 79% occurring once. The clonotype comes from a woman between 70 and 85 years old in a cohort exposed to, infected with or recovered from COVID-19 (not recorded which). Sequencing was done on a sample of PBMCs or T cells enriched from blood (not recorded which).

The CDR3 spells CASISGTGDEKLFF. The CDR3 DNA sequence: TGTGCCAGCATCTCCGGGACAGGGGATGAAAAACTGTTTTTT. This chain links TRBV2 with TRBJ1-4; TRBD1 matches 10 bases. Germline values: CDR1 SNHLY, CDR2 FYNNEI. The CDR3 length is 14 residues. V was clipped by 7 bases and J by 6 bases; unmatched bases: 5.